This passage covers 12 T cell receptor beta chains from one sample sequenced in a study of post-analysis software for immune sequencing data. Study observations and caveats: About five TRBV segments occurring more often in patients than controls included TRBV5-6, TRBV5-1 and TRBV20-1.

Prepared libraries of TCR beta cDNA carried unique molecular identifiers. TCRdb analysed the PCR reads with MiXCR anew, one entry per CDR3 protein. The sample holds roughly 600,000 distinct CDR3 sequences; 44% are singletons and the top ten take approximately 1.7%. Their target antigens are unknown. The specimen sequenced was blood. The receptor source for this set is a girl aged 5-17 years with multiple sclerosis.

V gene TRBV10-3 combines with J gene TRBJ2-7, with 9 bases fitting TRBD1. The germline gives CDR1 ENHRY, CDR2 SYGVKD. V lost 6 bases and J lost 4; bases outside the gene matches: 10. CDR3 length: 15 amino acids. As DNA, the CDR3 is TGTGCCATCAGCCCCCGGGACAGGGTGGGGTACGAGCAGTACTTC. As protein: CAISPRDRVGYEQYF.

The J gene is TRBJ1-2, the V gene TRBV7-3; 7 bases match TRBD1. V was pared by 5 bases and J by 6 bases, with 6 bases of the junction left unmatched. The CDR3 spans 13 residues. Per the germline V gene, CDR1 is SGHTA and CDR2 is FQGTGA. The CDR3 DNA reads TGTGCCAGCAGCCCCGCAGGGGGTGATGGCTACACCTTC. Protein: CASSPAGGDGYTF.

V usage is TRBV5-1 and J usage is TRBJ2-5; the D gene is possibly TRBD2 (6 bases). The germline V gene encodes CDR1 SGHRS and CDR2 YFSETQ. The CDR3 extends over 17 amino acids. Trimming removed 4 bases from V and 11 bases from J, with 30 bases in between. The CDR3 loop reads CASSNAPGGARLRKQYF. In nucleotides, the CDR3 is TGCGCCAGCAGCAATGCCCCCGGGGGAGCGCGCCTACGGAAGCAGTACTTC.

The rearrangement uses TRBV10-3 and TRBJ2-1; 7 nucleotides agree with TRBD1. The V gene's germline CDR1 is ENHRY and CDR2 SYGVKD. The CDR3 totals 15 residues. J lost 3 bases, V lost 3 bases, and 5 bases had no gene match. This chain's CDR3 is CAISEDRAYYNEQFF. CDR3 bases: TGTGCCATCAGTGAAGACAGGGCCTACTACAATGAGCAGTTCTTC.

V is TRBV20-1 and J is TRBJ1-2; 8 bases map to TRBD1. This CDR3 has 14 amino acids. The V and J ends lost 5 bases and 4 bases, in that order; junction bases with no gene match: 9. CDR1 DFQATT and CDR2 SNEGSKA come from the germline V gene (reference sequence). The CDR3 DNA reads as TGCAGTGCTCCCCAGGGACAGGACCGCTATGGCTACACCTTC. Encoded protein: CSAPQGQDRYGYTF.

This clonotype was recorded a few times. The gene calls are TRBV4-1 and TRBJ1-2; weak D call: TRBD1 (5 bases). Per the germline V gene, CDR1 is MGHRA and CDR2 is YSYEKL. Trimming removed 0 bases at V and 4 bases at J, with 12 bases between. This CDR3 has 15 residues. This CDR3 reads CASSQEPSGGYGYTF. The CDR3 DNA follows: TGCGCCAGCAGCCAAGAACCCAGCGGGGGCTATGGCTACACCTTC.

The CDR3 spells CASSPHRGKNGNTEAFF. CDR3 nucleotide sequence: TGTGCCAGCAGCCCCCACAGGGGGAAGAATGGGAACACTGAAGCTTTCTTT. The chain joins TRBV11-3 to TRBJ1-1; 8 nucleotides agree with TRBD1. The CDR3 length is 17 residues. The V segment lost 5 bases and the J segment 1 base; nucleotides outside the gene matches: 12. Germline V lookup: CDR1 SGHNT, CDR2 YENEEA.

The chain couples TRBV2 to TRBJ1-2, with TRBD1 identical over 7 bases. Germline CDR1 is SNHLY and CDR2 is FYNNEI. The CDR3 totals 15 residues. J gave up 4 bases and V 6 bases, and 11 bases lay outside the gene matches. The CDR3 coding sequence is TGTGCCAGCAGAGATCCAGGGGGGGGTTTCTATGGCTACACCTTC. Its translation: CASRDPGGGFYGYTF.

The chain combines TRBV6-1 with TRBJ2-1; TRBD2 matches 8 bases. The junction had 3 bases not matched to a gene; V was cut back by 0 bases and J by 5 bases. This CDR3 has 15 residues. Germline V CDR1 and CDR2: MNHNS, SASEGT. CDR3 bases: TGTGCCAGCAGTGAAGCTAGCGGGGCTAACAATGAGCAGTTCTTC. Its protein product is CASSEASGANNEQFF.

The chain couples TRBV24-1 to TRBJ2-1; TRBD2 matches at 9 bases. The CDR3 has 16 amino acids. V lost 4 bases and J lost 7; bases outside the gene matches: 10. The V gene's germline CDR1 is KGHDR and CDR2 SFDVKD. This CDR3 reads CATSDPGRLAENEQFF. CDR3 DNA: TGTGCCACCAGTGACCCGGGAAGACTAGCGGAGAATGAGCAGTTCTTC.

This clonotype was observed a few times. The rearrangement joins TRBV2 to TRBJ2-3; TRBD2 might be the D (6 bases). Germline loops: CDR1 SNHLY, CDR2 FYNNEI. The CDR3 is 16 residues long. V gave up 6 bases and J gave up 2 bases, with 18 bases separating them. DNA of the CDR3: TGTGCCAGCAGACTAGCCCGGGATTCCCCCACAGATACGCAGTATTTT. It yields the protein CASRLARDSPTDTQYF.

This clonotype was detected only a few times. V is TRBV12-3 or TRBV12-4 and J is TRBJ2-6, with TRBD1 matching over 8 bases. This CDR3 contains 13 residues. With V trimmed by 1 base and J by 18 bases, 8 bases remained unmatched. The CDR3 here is CASSLGDRGDKTF. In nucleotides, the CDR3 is TGTGCCAGCAGTTTAGGCGACAGGGGTGACAAGACTTTC.